These T cell receptor beta chains were read from a single sample in a study of T cell responses to AZD1222 COVID-19 vaccine. Clones were read by immunoSEQ multiplex PCR, and TCRdb kept only the in-frame ones, dropping some. The sample holds under 200,000 clones, around 88% seen once. The sample here was peripheral blood, taken 28 days after the second AZD1222 dose. The receptors derive from an adult who received the AZD1222 COVID-19 vaccine. Each CDR3 is given with its conserved first and last residue. D genes are given only for firm matches. Clone size is shown for a subset of rows, as once, few, many or a class of expanded clone.

j_call,d_call,v_call,clone_size,cdr3_length,cdr3_nt,cdr3_aa
TRBJ2-5,-,TRBV6-5,-,13,TGTGCCAGCACCCCAGGGGCGGGGGAGACCCAGTACTTC,CASTPGAGETQYF
TRBJ1-2,-,TRBV27,-,14,TGTGCCAGCACAGCAATCGGGGGACCGGTGGGCTACACCTTC,CASTAIGGPVGYTF
TRBJ2-1,-,TRBV12-5,once,14,TGTGCTAGTGGTTTGTTCGGGGACAACAATGAGCAGTTCTTC,CASGLFGDNNEQFF
TRBJ1-6,-,TRBV27,-,14,TGTGCCAGCAGTCCCCCCGGCGGAACTTCACCCCTCCACTTT,CASSPPGGTSPLHF
TRBJ2-7,TRBD1,TRBV4-1,-,15,TGCGCCAGCAGCCGGACCGGGACAGAGCGGTACGAGCAGTACTTC,CASSRTGTERYEQYF
TRBJ2-4,-,TRBV19,-,13,TGTGCCAGTCAAGAGAAAGCCAAAAACATTCAGTACTTC,CASQEKAKNIQYF
TRBJ2-7,-,TRBV4-1,-,15,TGCGCCAGCAGCCAAGAAGGCGGTCTCTCCTACGAGCAGTACTTC,CASSQEGGLSYEQYF
TRBJ2-7,-,TRBV28,-,10,TGTGCCAGCGGGTTAAACGAGCAGTACTTC,CASGLNEQYF
TRBJ2-7,-,TRBV7-9,-,13,TGTGCCAGCAGTCAACAGGGAGGGGGCGAGCAGTACTTC,CASSQQGGGEQYF
TRBJ1-5,-,TRBV30,-,15,TGTGCCTGGAGTTACGGGATCGAGGGGAATCAGCCCCAGCATTTT,CAWSYGIEGNQPQHF
TRBJ2-1,-,TRBV2,-,18,TGTGCCAGCAGTGAAGCGCTTCTGGGGAAAAGGTCCTACAATGAGCAGTTCTTC,CASSEALLGKRSYNEQFF
TRBJ1-1,-,TRBV3-1/TRBV3-2,-,14,TGTGCCAGCAGCCAAGATCTCCGGAACACTGAAGCTTTCTTT,CASSQDLRNTEAFF
TRBJ1-2,-,TRBV2,once,13,TGTGCCAGCAGTGCCGGGGAGGGGTATGGCTACACCTTC,CASSAGEGYGYTF
TRBJ2-2,-,TRBV18,-,12,TGTGCCAGCTCACCACGGGCCGGGGAGCTGTTTTTT,CASSPRAGELFF
TRBJ2-2,-,TRBV29-1,-,14,TGCAGCGTTGAACGGGGTATTGGCACCGGGGAGCTGTTTTTT,CSVERGIGTGELFF
TRBJ2-7,TRBD1,TRBV28,-,14,TGTGCCAGCACTAAATGGGACAGAGTATACGAGCAGTACTTC,CASTKWDRVYEQYF
TRBJ2-7,-,TRBV5-1,once,14,TGCGCCAGCAGCTGGGGTGGCAGTGGCTACGAGCAGTACTTC,CASSWGGSGYEQYF
TRBJ1-4,TRBD1,TRBV7-9,-,15,TGTGCCAGCAGCGCGAGACAGGGGGCTGACGAAAAACTGTTTTTT,CASSARQGADEKLFF
TRBJ1-4,TRBD1,TRBV6-1,once,17,TGTGCCAGCAGTGAAGCTCCCGCCGGGACAGGGAATGAAAAACTGTTTTTT,CASSEAPAGTGNEKLFF
TRBJ2-5,TRBD2,TRBV7-2,-,15,TGTGCCAGCAGCCCGAGCGGGGCGCTACAAGAGACCCAGTACTTC,CASSPSGALQETQYF
TRBJ2-2,-,TRBV6-5,-,14,TGTGCCAGCAGAAAATTACTATCCACCGGGGAGCTGTTTTTT,CASRKLLSTGELFF
TRBJ2-2,TRBD1,TRBV11-2,-,17,TGTGCCAGCAGCGACCTAGCCGGGACAGGGATCACCGGGGAGCTGTTTTTT,CASSDLAGTGITGELFF
TRBJ1-2,-,TRBV27,-,15,TGTGCCAGCAGTCCACATTTGCCAGCTAACTATGGCTACACCTTC,CASSPHLPANYGYTF
TRBJ2-7,TRBD2,TRBV19,-,14,TGTGCCAGTAGTTGGGGCGGGGGGTCCTACGAGCAGTACTTC,CASSWGGGSYEQYF
TRBJ1-5,TRBD1,TRBV5-5,many,18,TGTGCCAGCAGCCTACAGACAGGGGGTGACGTGAGCAATCAGCCCCAGCATTTT,CASSLQTGGDVSNQPQHF
TRBJ1-1,-,TRBV6-5,-,13,TGTGCCAGCAGGACCCGGGACTCCGGGGCAGCTTTCTTT,CASRTRDSGAAFF
TRBJ2-5,-,TRBV19,-,14,TGTGCCAGTAGTGCAAACTTGTACCAAGAGACCCAGTACTTC,CASSANLYQETQYF
TRBJ1-2,-,TRBV5-6,-,14,TGTGCCAGCAGCCCGGCGACACTTGGCTATGGCTACACCTTC,CASSPATLGYGYTF
TRBJ1-2,-,TRBV6-1,-,15,TGTGCCAGCAGTGAGACGAGGACATCTAACTATGGCTACACCTTC,CASSETRTSNYGYTF
TRBJ1-3,-,TRBV4-1,-,16,TGCGCCAGCAGCCCTGCAGGGGAGGGCTTTGGAAACACCATATATTTT,CASSPAGEGFGNTIYF
TRBJ1-3,-,TRBV10-1,-,10,TGCGCCCTGGAGTGGGACACCATATATTTT,CALEWDTIYF
TRBJ2-6,-,TRBV19,-,21,TGTGCCAGTAGTATAGCGTTTAAACGGACAGACCCTAACTCTGGGGCCAACGTCCTGACTTTC,CASSIAFKRTDPNSGANVLTF
TRBJ1-1,-,TRBV19,-,12,TGTGCCAGTAGTCCCTCCGGAGGTGAAGCTTTCTTT,CASSPSGGEAFF
TRBJ1-4,TRBD1,TRBV20-1,-,13,TGCAGTGCTAGTGGGACAGCTAATGAAAAACTGTTTTTT,CSASGTANEKLFF
TRBJ1-6,TRBD1,TRBV14,-,14,TGTGCCAGCAGCCGACAGGGCGGAAATTCACCCCTCCACTTT,CASSRQGGNSPLHF
TRBJ2-3,TRBD2,TRBV7-7,-,15,TGTGCCAGCAGCTTAGGGACTAGCGGCACAGATACGCAGTATTTT,CASSLGTSGTDTQYF
TRBJ1-2,TRBD1,TRBV18,-,15,TGTGCCAGCTCAACAGGACAGGGATCGTGGTATGGCTACACCTTC,CASSTGQGSWYGYTF
TRBJ1-1,-,TRBV29-1,-,11,TGCAGCGCAATGCCCGGGACTGAAGCTTTCTTT,CSAMPGTEAFF
TRBJ1-3,-,TRBV20-1,-,11,TGCAGTGCCGCCTCTGGAAACACCATATATTTT,CSAASGNTIYF
TRBJ2-5,-,TRBV4-3,-,13,TGCGCCAGCAGCCTCGGGACCCAAGAGACCCAGTACTTC,CASSLGTQETQYF
TRBJ1-2,-,TRBV18,-,17,TGTGCCAGCTCACCAAGGCTTTTTAGGGGACGGCGCCAAGGCTACACCTTC,CASSPRLFRGRRQGYTF
TRBJ1-4,-,TRBV4-3,-,18,TGCGCCAGCAGCCAAGTTGTCGCCGGGGCGCTGGGTGAGGAAAAACTGTTTTTT,CASSQVVAGALGEEKLFF
TRBJ1-1,TRBD1,TRBV11-2,-,15,TGTGCCAGCAGCTTAGGGGACAGGCGAAACACTGAAGCTTTCTTT,CASSLGDRRNTEAFF
TRBJ2-2,-,TRBV6-4,few,15,TGTGCCAGCAGTGACTCGGCAGAGAACACCGGGGAGCTGTTTTTT,CASSDSAENTGELFF
TRBJ2-7,TRBD2,TRBV3-1/TRBV3-2,-,14,TGTGCCAGCAGCAAGCGCGGGGGGGCTTACGAGCAGTACTTC,CASSKRGGAYEQYF
TRBJ2-2,-,TRBV19,-,18,TGTGCCAGTAGTCCAGAACCGGAGGGGACGGCCGACACCGGGGAGCTGTTTTTT,CASSPEPEGTADTGELFF